Described below is a single T cell receptor beta chain sequence and its context. The antigen is unknown. A mixed TRB-A/B primer pool amplified rearranged TRB by multiplex touch-down PCR. TCRdb fed the multiplex PCR reads into MiXCR, producing one record per CDR3 protein. In the table there are under 10,000 distinct CDR3 sequences, around 35% of which are singletons. This entry belongs to a study of T cell repertoires in aging, cancer and after chemotherapy. After removal of 2 bases from V and 8 bases from J, the junction contained 10 bases not matched to a gene. Per germline, CDR1 SGHNT and CDR2 YYREEE (reference sequence). This CDR3 has 15 amino acids. Study-wide findings and caveats: Compared with age-matched healthy donors, untreated hematological or solid cancer patients showed higher blood TCR clonality.

The template was genomic DNA from peripheral blood, not RNA. This chain joins TRBV5-4 and TRBJ2-1, with TRBD2 matching over 7 bases. The sequence came from a human donor in good health. The specimen sequenced was blood. As DNA, the CDR3 is TGTGCCAGCAGCTTTATGGGGACTAAATTTTATGAGCAGTTCTTC. It yields the protein CASSFMGTKFYEQFF.